The 10 T cell receptor beta chains below all came from one sample that was sequenced in a study of regulatory T cells in long-lasting Graves disease. The time point here: persistent/refractory GD, antithyroid drugs over 5 years with positive TRAb. The TCR library was made from RNA that had been extracted from PBMCs in TRIzol. For TCR beta, libraries came from iRepertoire HTBI primers and Arm-PCR of CDR3 regions. TCRdb recomputed calls from the multiplex PCR reads with MiXCR, one row per CDR3 protein. This sample has more than 300,000 distinct CDR3 sequences, with around a fifth found just once. The sample was peripheral blood mononuclear cells (PBMCs), taken when the disease was refractory, from a patient treated with antithyroid drugs. The source of these receptors is a female donor with Graves disease.

This clonotype was detected ten times or more. V usage is TRBV20-1 and J usage is TRBJ1-2; D remains unclear. The germline V gene has CDR1 DFQATT and CDR2 SNEGSKA (reference sequence). The CDR3 loop spans 15 amino acids. Trimming stripped 5 bases from V and 4 bases from J, with 20 bases between. CDR3 region: CSASGGPLVGYGYTF. The DNA for the CDR3 is TGCAGTGCTTCCGGTGGGCCTCTGGTCGGCTATGGCTACACCTTC.

The chain has TRBV20-1 and TRBJ2-1; D gene unclear. Per the germline V gene, CDR1 is DFQATT and CDR2 is SNEGSKA (reference sequence). This CDR3 is 11 amino acids long. The V and J ends lost 1 base and 8 bases respectively, with 6 bases between them. For the CDR3, the DNA is TGCAGTGCTAGAGTGACCGATGAGCAGTTCTTC. The encoded protein is CSARVTDEQFF.

This clonotype has a count of ten or more. V and J are TRBV6-2 or TRBV6-3 and TRBJ2-7, with D hard to call. CDR3 length: 11 residues. V was trimmed by 5 bases and J by 4 bases, leaving 6 bases between them. Germline V gene data show CDR1 as MNHEY and CDR2 as SVGEGT. The CDR3 nucleotides are TGTGCCAGCAGTGATCGGTACGAGCAGTACTTC. Translation: CASSDRYEQYF.

This chain uses TRBV9 with TRBJ2-7; D might be TRBD1 or TRBD2, each matching 5 bases. V shed 0 bases and J shed 6 bases, with 19 bases lying between them. CDR1 and CDR2 from the germline V gene are SGDLS and YYNGEE. This CDR3 is 16 amino acids long. The CDR3 reads CASSVEGDGFVREQYF. DNA of the CDR3: TGTGCCAGCAGCGTAGAAGGGGACGGGTTCGTTCGCGAGCAGTACTTC.

In its sample, this clonotype was seen many times. CDR3 loop: CASSYRDRASGYTF. CDR3 DNA: TGTGCCAGCAGTTACCGGGACAGGGCCAGCGGCTACACCTTC. V gene TRBV6-2 or TRBV6-3 combines with J gene TRBJ1-2; 9 positions match TRBD1. V was clipped by 2 bases and J by 8 bases; unmatched bases: 6. Germline CDR1 MNHEY, CDR2 SVGEGT. CDR3 size: 14 residues.

This clonotype was counted at least ten times. The chain links TRBV11-2 to TRBJ2-4; TRBD2 agrees at 8 bases. Germline assignment: CDR1 SGHAT and CDR2 FQNNGV. CDR3 size: 15 residues. V lost 2 bases to trimming and J lost 2 bases; unmatched junction nucleotides: 2. DNA for the CDR3: TGTGCCAGCAGCTTAAGGACTAGCCCCAAAAACATTCAGTACTTC. Translated, it gives CASSLRTSPKNIQYF.

This clonotype was found many times. This sequence joins TRBV7-8 and TRBJ2-7, with 7 bases that match TRBD2. From germline, CDR1 is SGHVS and CDR2 FQNEAQ. The CDR3 is 14 amino acids. J lost 2 bases, V lost 5 bases, and 6 bases had no gene match. In nucleotides, the CDR3 is TGTGCCAGCAGCCTCAGCGGGACGACCTACGAGCAGTACTTC. Translated: CASSLSGTTYEQYF.

CDR3: CASSLSGQGTYEQYF. CDR3 bases: TGTGCCAGCAGTTTATCAGGACAGGGGACCTACGAGCAGTACTTC. The chain links TRBV27 to TRBJ2-7; 9 bases align to TRBD1. Germline CDR1 MNHEY, CDR2 SMNVEV (reference sequence). V lost 0 bases, J lost 2 bases, and 2 bases stayed unmatched. CDR3 size: 15 residues.

The V call is TRBV19, the J call TRBJ1-4; possibly TRBD1 for D (6 bases). Germline CDR1 LNHDA, CDR2 SQIVND (reference sequence). Trimming removed 9 bases at V and 5 bases at J, with 16 bases between. This CDR3 comprises 14 residues. CDR3 region: CASSDRNRNEKLFF. The CDR3 DNA reads as TGTGCCAGCTCCGACAGGAATCGGAATGAAAAACTGTTTTTT.

This clonotype was recorded many times. The gene calls are TRBV27 and TRBJ1-1; D not certain. CDR3 length: 12 residues. Between the trimmed V and J ends, which lost 8 bases and 0 bases, there was a span of 7 bases. CDR1 and CDR2 from the germline V gene are MNHEY and SMNVEV (reference sequence). CDR3 in DNA: TGTGCCAGCGGTCGGCTGAACACTGAAGCTTTCTTT. The encoded protein is CASGRLNTEAFF.